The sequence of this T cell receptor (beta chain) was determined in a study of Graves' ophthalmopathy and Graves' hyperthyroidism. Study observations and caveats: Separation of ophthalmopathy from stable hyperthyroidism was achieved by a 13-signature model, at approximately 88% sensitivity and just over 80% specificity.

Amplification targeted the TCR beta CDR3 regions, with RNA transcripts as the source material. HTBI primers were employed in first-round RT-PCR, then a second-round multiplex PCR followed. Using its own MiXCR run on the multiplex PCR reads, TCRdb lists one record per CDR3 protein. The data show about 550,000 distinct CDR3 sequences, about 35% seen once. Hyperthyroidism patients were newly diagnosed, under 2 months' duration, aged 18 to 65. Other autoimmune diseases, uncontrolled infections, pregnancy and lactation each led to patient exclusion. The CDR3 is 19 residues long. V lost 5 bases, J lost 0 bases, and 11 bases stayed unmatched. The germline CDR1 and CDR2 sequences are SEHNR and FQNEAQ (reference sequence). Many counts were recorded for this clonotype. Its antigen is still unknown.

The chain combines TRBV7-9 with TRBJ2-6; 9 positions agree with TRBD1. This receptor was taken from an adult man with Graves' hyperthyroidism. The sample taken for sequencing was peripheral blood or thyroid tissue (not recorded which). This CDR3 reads CASSPHRQGGNSGANVLTF. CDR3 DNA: TGTGCCAGCAGCCCCCATCGACAGGGGGGGAACTCTGGGGCCAACGTCCTGACTTTC.